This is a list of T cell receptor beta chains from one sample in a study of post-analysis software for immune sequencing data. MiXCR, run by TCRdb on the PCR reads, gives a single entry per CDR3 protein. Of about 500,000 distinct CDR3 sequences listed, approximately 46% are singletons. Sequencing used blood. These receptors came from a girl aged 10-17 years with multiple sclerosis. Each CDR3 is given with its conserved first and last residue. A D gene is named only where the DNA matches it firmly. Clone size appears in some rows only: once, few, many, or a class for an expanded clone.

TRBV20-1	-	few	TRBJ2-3	CSDISGSTDTQYF	TGCAGTGATATTAGCGGCAGCACAGATACGCAGTATTTT
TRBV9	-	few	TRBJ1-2	CASSGVVFPTNYGYTF	TGTGCCAGCAGCGGGGTAGTGTTCCCCACAAACTATGGCTACACCTTC
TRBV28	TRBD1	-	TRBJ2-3	CASSPTGFTVTQYF	TGTGCCAGCAGCCCGACAGGGTTCACAGTTACGCAGTATTTT
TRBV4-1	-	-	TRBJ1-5	CASSQDAGASNQPQHF	TGCGCCAGCAGCCAGGATGCGGGGGCTAGCAATCAGCCCCAGCATTTT
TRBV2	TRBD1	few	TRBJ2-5	CASSEEQGAVETQYF	TGTGCCAGCAGTGAAGAGCAGGGGGCGGTGGAGACCCAGTACTTC
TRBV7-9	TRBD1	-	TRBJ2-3	CASSLASGTALDTQYF	TGTGCCAGCAGCTTAGCCTCCGGGACAGCTTTAGATACGCAGTATTTT
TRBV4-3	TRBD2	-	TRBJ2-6	CASSQDWIPPAGGPGANVLTF	TGCGCCAGCAGCCAAGATTGGATTCCCCCAGCGGGAGGTCCTGGGGCCAACGTCCTGACTTTC
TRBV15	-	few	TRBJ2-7	CATSRDVSYEQYF	TGTGCCACCAGCAGAGACGTCTCCTACGAGCAGTACTTC
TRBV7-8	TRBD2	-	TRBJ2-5	CASSLAKGGRTETQYF	TGTGCCAGCAGCTTAGCGAAAGGCGGGAGAACGGAGACCCAGTACTTC
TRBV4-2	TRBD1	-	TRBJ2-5	CASSLTLDRQETQYF	TGTGCCAGCAGCCTAACATTGGACAGGCAAGAGACCCAGTACTTC
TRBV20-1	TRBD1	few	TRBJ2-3	CSAASRGQGTDTQYF	TGCAGTGCCGCCTCCAGGGGGCAAGGCACAGATACGCAGTATTTT
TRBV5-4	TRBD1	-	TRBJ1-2	CASRPTGAGGYGYTF	TGTGCCAGCAGACCTACAGGGGCTGGCGGCTATGGCTACACCTTC
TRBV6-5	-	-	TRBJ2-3	CASSYGPGTDTQYF	TGTGCCAGCAGTTACGGCCCAGGGACAGATACGCAGTATTTT
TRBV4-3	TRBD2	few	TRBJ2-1	CASSQDRGLAGGNEQFF	TGCGCCAGCAGCCAAGATCGGGGACTAGCGGGAGGGAATGAGCAGTTCTTC
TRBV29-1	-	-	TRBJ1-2	CSVEATTNYGYTF	TGCAGCGTTGAAGCAACTACTAACTATGGCTACACCTTC
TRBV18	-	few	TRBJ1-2	CASSPFSQYGYTF	TGTGCCAGCTCACCATTTTCGCAGTATGGCTACACCTTC
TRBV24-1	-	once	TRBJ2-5	CATSDRRVQETQYF	TGTGCCACCAGTGATCGCCGGGTCCAAGAGACCCAGTACTTC
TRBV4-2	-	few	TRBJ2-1	CASSQDSFRGSYNEQFF	TGTGCCAGCAGCCAAGATTCTTTCCGGGGTTCATACAATGAGCAGTTCTTC
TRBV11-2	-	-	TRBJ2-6	CASSSRAGTGANVLTF	TGTGCCAGCAGCTCTCGAGCCGGGACAGGGGCCAACGTCCTGACTTTC
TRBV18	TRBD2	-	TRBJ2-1	CASSPRAREVYNEQFF	TGTGCCAGCTCACCTCGGGCGCGGGAGGTCTACAATGAGCAGTTCTTC
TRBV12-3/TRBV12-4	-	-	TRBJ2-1	CASSPRVVLRESLSNEQFF	TGTGCCAGCAGTCCAAGGGTTGTTTTGCGGGAATCCCTATCTAATGAGCAGTTCTTC
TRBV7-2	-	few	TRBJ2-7	CASSRRSRDEQYF	TGTGCCAGCAGCCGACGGTCTCGAGACGAGCAGTACTTC
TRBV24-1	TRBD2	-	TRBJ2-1	CATSDSQGLAIYNEQFF	TGTGCCACCAGTGATTCTCAGGGACTAGCGATCTACAATGAGCAGTTCTTC
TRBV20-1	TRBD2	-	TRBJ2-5	CSARTSGGETQYF	TGCAGTGCTCGGACTAGCGGTGGAGAGACCCAGTACTTC
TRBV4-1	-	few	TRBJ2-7	CASSQMDSSYEQYF	TGCGCCAGCAGCCAAATGGACAGCTCCTACGAGCAGTACTTC
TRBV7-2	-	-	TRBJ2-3	CASSLVYTDTQYF	TGTGCCAGCAGCTTAGTATACACAGATACGCAGTATTTT
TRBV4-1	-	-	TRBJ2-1	CASSITPKEKIYDEQFF	TGCGCCAGCAGCATAACCCCCAAGGAGAAGATATACGATGAGCAGTTCTTC
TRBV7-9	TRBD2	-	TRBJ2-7	CASRLERDPYEQYF	TGTGCTAGCAGGTTGGAGCGGGATCCCTACGAGCAGTACTTC
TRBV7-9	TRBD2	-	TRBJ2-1	CASSPRLAGGAKNEQFF	TGTGCCAGCAGCCCCCGACTAGCGGGAGGGGCCAAGAATGAGCAGTTCTTC
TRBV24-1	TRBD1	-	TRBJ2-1	CATSDFGPRQGTYNEQFF	TGTGCCACCAGTGATTTCGGTCCGAGACAGGGCACATATAATGAGCAGTTCTTC
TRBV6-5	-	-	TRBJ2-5	CASSYSVFAGQETQYF	TGTGCCAGCAGTTACTCGGTATTCGCCGGCCAAGAGACCCAGTACTTC
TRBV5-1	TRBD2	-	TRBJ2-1	CASSLRTSGRDFNEQFF	TGCGCCAGCAGCTTGAGGACTAGCGGGAGGGACTTCAATGAGCAGTTCTTC
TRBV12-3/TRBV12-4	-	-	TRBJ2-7	CASSFRTNSYEQYF	TGTGCCAGCAGTTTTAGGACCAACTCCTACGAGCAGTACTTC
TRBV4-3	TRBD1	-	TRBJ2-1	CASSQGPGTGSYNEQFF	TGCGCCAGCAGCCAAGGCCCCGGGACAGGTTCCTACAATGAGCAGTTCTTC
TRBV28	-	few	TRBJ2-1	CASIHEGGNLYNEQFF	TGTGCCAGCATTCACGAGGGGGGAAATTTATACAATGAGCAGTTCTTC
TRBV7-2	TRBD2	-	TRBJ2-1	CASSWTSGYYNEQFF	TGTGCCAGCAGCTGGACTAGCGGGTACTACAATGAGCAGTTCTTC
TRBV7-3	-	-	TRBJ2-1	CASSFERGAYNEQFF	TGTGCCAGCAGCTTCGAAAGGGGAGCCTACAATGAGCAGTTCTTC
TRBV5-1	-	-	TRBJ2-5	CASRAGSVQETQYF	TGCGCCAGCAGGGCAGGTAGCGTCCAAGAGACCCAGTACTTC
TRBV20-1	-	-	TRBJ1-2	CSAMGNGYTF	TGCAGTGCTATGGGAAATGGTTACACCTTC
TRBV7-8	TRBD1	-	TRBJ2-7	CASSPRDRDNEQYF	TGTGCCAGCAGCCCCCGGGACAGGGACAACGAGCAGTACTTC
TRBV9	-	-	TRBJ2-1	CAGSTHTRNPYNEQFF	TGTGCCGGCAGCACACATACAAGAAATCCCTACAATGAGCAGTTCTTC
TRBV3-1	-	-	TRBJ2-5	CASSQKGEPQETQYF	TGTGCCAGCAGCCAAAAGGGAGAACCTCAAGAGACCCAGTACTTC